What follows is one T cell receptor beta chain and its context. It lacks a known antigen. The junction does not match germline at one end; this may be a read error. The sample is drawn from a study of T cell changes during pregnancy in multiple sclerosis (dated by TCRdb to the late 2010s). As for the study more broadly: Changes in the T cell repertoire over the course of pregnancy were examined in this study in women with multiple sclerosis.

Including the terminal cysteine and phenylalanine, the CDR3 comprises 17 residues. The CDR3 DNA has 51 bases and is translated from base 1. CDR1 and CDR2, per the germline V gene, are SNHLY and FYNNEI. The library was built by means of the immunoSEQ multiplex PCR assay. Sourced from immuneACCESS, this table was stored by TCRdb with only in-frame sequences that have V and J called. A share of the clones is absent; for the studies checked, an unresolved V gene accounts for under half, and the remainder has no known explanation. The sample data list 40,000 to 55,000 clones, and around 90% of these were observed just once. The ten largest make up 0.7% of the sample.

The material was CD4+ T cells from peripheral blood mononuclear cells, obtained before pregnancy. This TCR came from a female donor with multiple sclerosis, enrolled in a pregnancy study. The chain is made from TRBV2 and TRBJ2-7, and 8 junctional nucleotides match TRBD2. The bases read TGTGCCAGCAGCGAAGTTCTGCGGGGGACTAGCTCCTACGAGCAGTACTTC. The translation is CASSEVLRGTSSYEQYF.